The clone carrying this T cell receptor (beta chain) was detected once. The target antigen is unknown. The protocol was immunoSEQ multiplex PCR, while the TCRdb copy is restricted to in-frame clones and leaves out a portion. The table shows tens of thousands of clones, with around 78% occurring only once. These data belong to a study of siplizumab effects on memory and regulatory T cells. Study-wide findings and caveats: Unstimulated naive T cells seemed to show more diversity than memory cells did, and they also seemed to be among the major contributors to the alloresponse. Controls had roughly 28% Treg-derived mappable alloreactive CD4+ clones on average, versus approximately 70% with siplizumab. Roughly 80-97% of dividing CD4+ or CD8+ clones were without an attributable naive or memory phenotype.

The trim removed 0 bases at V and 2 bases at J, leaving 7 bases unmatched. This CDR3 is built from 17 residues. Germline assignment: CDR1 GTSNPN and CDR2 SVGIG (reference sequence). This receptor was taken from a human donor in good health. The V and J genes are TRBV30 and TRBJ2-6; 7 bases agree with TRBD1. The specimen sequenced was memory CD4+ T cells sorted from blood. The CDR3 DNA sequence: TGTGCCTGGAGTGTAGACAGGGTGCGAACTGGGGCCAACGTCCTGACTTTC. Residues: CAWSVDRVRTGANVLTF.